What follows are 20 T cell receptor beta chains derived from one specimen sequenced in a study of post-analysis software for immune sequencing data. Their antigens are not known. Unique molecular identifiers were carried by the TCR beta cDNA libraries. TCRdb re-called the PCR reads with MiXCR, one entry per CDR3 protein. Among about 400,000 distinct CDR3 sequences listed, approximately 38% were seen once. Points from the study as a whole: Several TRBV segments were more frequent in patients than controls; TRBV5-6, TRBV5-1 and TRBV20-1 belonged to this group.

The sequenced sample was blood. The receptors were gathered from a girl aged 5 to 17 with multiple sclerosis.

The CDR3 sequence is CASSATGRGSYNEQFF. In DNA, the CDR3 is TGTGCCAGCAGCGCCACGGGCCGGGGGTCCTACAATGAGCAGTTCTTC. The rearrangement joins TRBV9 to TRBJ2-1, with a weak D call TRBD2 (6 bases). Deletions cut 3 bases from V and 1 base from J, with 14 bases between. Per germline, CDR1 SGDLS and CDR2 YYNGEE. There are 16 residues in the CDR3.

This chain links TRBV20-1 with TRBJ2-1; the match to TRBD2 covers 9 bases. J lost 6 bases, V lost 3 bases, and 6 bases had no gene match. The CDR3 covers 14 residues. From germline, CDR1 is DFQATT and CDR2 SNEGSKA (reference sequence). DNA of the CDR3: TGCAGTGCTAGGGAGCGGGGGGCCCCCAATGAGCAGTTCTTC. This codes for CSARERGAPNEQFF.

The V call is TRBV20-1, the J call TRBJ1-5; 8 positions agree with TRBD1. In germline, CDR1 is DFQATT, CDR2 SNEGSKA (reference sequence). V lost 6 bases to trimming and J lost 6 bases; unmatched junction nucleotides: 10. The CDR3 length is 14 residues. The CDR3 region has the DNA TGCAGTGCGATCCCAGGGGGCGCGGGTCAGCCCCAGCATTTT. Residues: CSAIPGGAGQPQHF.

The chain joins TRBV6-5 to TRBJ2-1; TRBD1 matches at 9 bases. Germline V lookup: CDR1 MNHEY, CDR2 SVGAGI. There are 16 residues in the CDR3. V lost 6 bases, J lost 1 base, and 7 bases stayed unmatched. The CDR3 spells CASRNTGGGSYNEQFF. CDR3 coding DNA: TGTGCCAGCAGAAACACAGGGGGCGGGTCCTACAATGAGCAGTTCTTC.

This clonotype was recorded a few times. The chain combines TRBV7-9 with TRBJ2-7, with D unclear. Per the germline V gene, CDR1 is SEHNR and CDR2 is FQNEAQ (reference sequence). CDR3 size: 12 residues. V gave up 4 bases and J gave up 2 bases, with 6 bases separating them. Here the CDR3 DNA reads TGTGCCAGCAGCTACGGAACCTACGAGCAGTACTTC. Translated, it gives CASSYGTYEQYF.

This chain links TRBV7-9 with TRBJ1-5; D is uncertain. The length of the CDR3 is 14 residues. Germline values: CDR1 SEHNR, CDR2 FQNEAQ (reference sequence). Trimming removed 3 bases at V and 4 bases at J, with 10 bases between. This chain's CDR3 is CASSFNGLNQPQHF. The CDR3 nucleotides read TGTGCCAGCAGCTTCAACGGGCTTAATCAGCCCCAGCATTTT.

This rearrangement joins TRBV7-6 to TRBJ2-7; 7 bases align to TRBD1. The CDR3 extends over 14 amino acids. From germline, CDR1 is SGHVS and CDR2 FNYEAQ. The J segment lost 1 base and the V segment lost 4 bases, leaving 4 bases of the junction unmatched. CDR3 sequence (DNA): TGTGCCAGCAGCTCCTCGGACAGGTCCTACGAGCAGTACTTC. This translates into CASSSSDRSYEQYF.

In its sample, this clonotype was seen many times. In DNA form, the CDR3 reads TGTGCCAGCAGTTTCCGGCAGGCGGGGGTCTACGAGCAGTACTTC. Amino acids: CASSFRQAGVYEQYF. The V call is TRBV12-3 or TRBV12-4, the J call TRBJ2-7, with 7 bases aligning to TRBD2. The V segment lost 3 bases and the J segment 3 bases; nucleotides outside the gene matches: 8. This CDR3 has 15 amino acids.

The rearrangement joins TRBV20-1 to TRBJ2-3, with TRBD2 as a possible D gene (5 bases). The ends were cut back, 4 bases at V and 1 base at J, with 12 bases in the middle. The CDR3 is 14 residues long. The germline V gene has CDR1 DFQATT and CDR2 SNEGSKA (reference sequence). CDR3 in DNA: TGCAGTGCTACCATAGGAGGACGCACAGATACGCAGTATTTT. It translates to CSATIGGRTDTQYF.

This clonotype was picked up a small number of times. The rearrangement joins TRBV12-3 or TRBV12-4 to TRBJ1-2; D is ambiguous. CDR3 length: 14 residues. V was trimmed by 5 bases and J by 4 bases, leaving 14 bases between them. The CDR3 protein is CASSPLALSYGYTF. The CDR3 DNA is TGTGCCAGCAGTCCCTTAGCCCTTAGCTATGGCTACACCTTC.

The V call is TRBV5-1, the J call TRBJ1-1; 7 bases map to TRBD1. From germline, CDR1 is SGHRS and CDR2 YFSETQ. There are 15 residues in the CDR3. Trimming took 2 bases from V and 2 from J; bases not matched to a gene: 6. The CDR3 sequence is CASSFAQGVNTEAFF. For the CDR3, the DNA is TGCGCCAGCAGCTTTGCTCAGGGGGTCAACACTGAAGCTTTCTTT.

The chain carries TRBV10-3 and TRBJ1-5; D is ambiguous. V lost 3 bases to trimming and J lost 0 bases, with 12 bases between them. Germline CDR1 and CDR2: ENHRY and SYGVKD. This CDR3 comprises 16 residues. The CDR3 sequence: CAISDSDWYSNQPQHF. CDR3 DNA sequence: TGTGCCATCAGTGATTCGGACTGGTATAGCAATCAGCCCCAGCATTTT.

This clonotype was found a few times. The chain joins TRBV7-3 to TRBJ2-1; the D is unclear. Germline CDR1 reads SGHTA; CDR2 reads FQGTGA. V was pared by 4 bases and J by 0 bases, with 10 bases between. This CDR3 is built from 15 residues. The CDR3 spells CASSSDVSSYNEQFF. CDR3 DNA: TGTGCCAGCAGCTCGGACGTCAGCTCCTACAATGAGCAGTTCTTC.

The chain uses TRBV12-3 or TRBV12-4 and TRBJ1-2; TRBD1 matches at 7 bases. V dropped 4 bases and J dropped 5; count of bases not matched to a gene: 7. CDR3 size: 14 residues. The CDR3 region has the DNA TGTGCCAGCAGTTCCTGGGACAGAGGGTATGGCTACACCTTC. Translating it yields CASSSWDRGYGYTF.

The rearrangement uses TRBV7-9 and TRBJ1-1; D gene uncertain. V was pared by 5 bases and J by 6 bases, with 13 bases between. The germline CDR1 and CDR2 sequences are SEHNR and FQNEAQ (reference sequence). This CDR3 has 13 amino acids. The CDR3 protein is CASSLYGESEAFF. The CDR3 DNA reads TGTGCCAGCAGCCTCTATGGCGAGTCTGAAGCTTTCTTT.

The chain links TRBV29-1 to TRBJ1-2; no firm D call. Germline V gives CDR1 SQVTM, CDR2 ANQGSEA. There are 12 residues in the CDR3. V lost 4 bases and J 0 bases, leaving 6 bases between the germline ends. This CDR3 is CSVALANYGYTF. The CDR3 region has the DNA TGCAGCGTTGCCTTAGCTAACTATGGCTACACCTTC.

The V call is TRBV7-3, the J call TRBJ2-7; TRBD1 matches 9 bases. Germline assignment: CDR1 SGHTA and CDR2 FQGTGA. J was trimmed by 6 bases and V by 8 bases; bases with no gene match: 14. CDR3 length equals 15 residues. For the CDR3, the DNA is TGTGCCAGCCGACGGGACGGGACAGGGTCGGGCGAGCAGTACTTC. Protein product: CASRRDGTGSGEQYF.

The chain recombines TRBV18 with TRBJ2-6; weak D call: TRBD1 (6 bases). Germline V gene lookup returns CDR1 KGHSH and CDR2 LQKENI. V was pared by 3 bases and J by 2 bases, with 14 bases between. The CDR3 loop spans 17 amino acids. This CDR3 reads CASSPLQGAAGANVLTF. The CDR3 DNA is TGTGCCAGCTCACCCTTACAGGGAGCCGCTGGGGCCAACGTCCTGACTTTC.

The rearrangement uses TRBV12-3 or TRBV12-4 and TRBJ2-1; no definite D call. Deletions cut 2 bases from V and 5 bases from J, with 13 bases between. CDR3 length: 15 residues. CDR3 in DNA: TGTGCCAGCAGTTTATCAAGGAGTTGGAACAATGAGCAGTTCTTC. Protein: CASSLSRSWNNEQFF.

The sample holds a few counts of this clonotype. V usage is TRBV29-1 and J usage is TRBJ1-2, with D hard to call. The CDR3 length is 12 residues. V lost 7 bases and J lost 9, with 18 bases in between. Germline assignment: CDR1 SQVTM and CDR2 ANQGSEA. CDR3 nucleotides: TGCAGCGGGGTGCATTATCCCATTAGCTACACCTTC. Translating it yields CSGVHYPISYTF.